The rows below give T cell receptor beta chains drawn from one sample of a study of cytomegalovirus exposure and HLA in healthy donors. Some clones are missing from TCRdb's copy, which holds only in-frame ones; the method was immunoSEQ multiplex PCR. The sample records tens of thousands of clones, 80% being singletons. The sample comprised PBMCs. The receptors shown here come from a man aged 30 to 39 in good health and CMV-seropositive. The CDR3 runs from the conserved cysteine through the conserved F or W. The order of the fields is V gene, D gene, J gene, clone size, CDR3 DNA, CDR3 protein. The D gene is left open where the match is weak. The size of a clone is reported for some rows only, either as once, few or many, or as a class for expanded clones.

V gene: TRBV14; D gene: TRBD2; J gene: TRBJ2-2; clone size: -; CDR3 DNA: TGTGCCTGCAGCCAAGGGGCGGGACTAGCCTGGACCGGGGAGCTGTTTTTT; CDR3 protein: CACSQGAGLAWTGELFF
V gene: TRBV19; D gene: -; J gene: TRBJ1-4; clone size: -; CDR3 DNA: TGTGCCAGTAGTATAGACGGAGCCTCTAATGAAAAACTGTTTTTT; CDR3 protein: CASSIDGASNEKLFF
V gene: TRBV6-5; D gene: TRBD1; J gene: TRBJ2-2; clone size: -; CDR3 DNA: TGTGCCAGCACCACACCGACAGGGGACACCGGGGAGCTGTTTTTT; CDR3 protein: CASTTPTGDTGELFF
V gene: TRBV9; D gene: -; J gene: TRBJ1-2; clone size: -; CDR3 DNA: TGTGCCAGCAGCCTCCGGGGAGCATCTGGCTACACCTTC; CDR3 protein: CASSLRGASGYTF
V gene: TRBV11-3; D gene: TRBD1; J gene: TRBJ1-5; clone size: -; CDR3 DNA: TGTGCCAGCAGCTTAGACAGGGGGCGCAATCAGCCCCGGCATTTT; CDR3 protein: CASSLDRGRNQPRHF
V gene: TRBV7-9; D gene: -; J gene: TRBJ1-2; clone size: -; CDR3 DNA: TGTGCCAGCAGCGTGATGACTTCGGTCTATGGCTACACCTTC; CDR3 protein: CASSVMTSVYGYTF
V gene: TRBV9; D gene: TRBD2; J gene: TRBJ2-7; clone size: once; CDR3 DNA: TGTGCCAGCAGCGTAGGCGGACTAGCGGGGGACGAGCAGTACTTC; CDR3 protein: CASSVGGLAGDEQYF
V gene: TRBV14; D gene: -; J gene: TRBJ1-2; clone size: -; CDR3 DNA: TGTGCCAGCAGCCAAGATCTACTTCGGGGGGCGAGAGGCTACACCTTC; CDR3 protein: CASSQDLLRGARGYTF
V gene: TRBV12-5; D gene: -; J gene: TRBJ1-1; clone size: -; CDR3 DNA: TGTGCTAGTGGTACGGACAGCCTGGTGAACACTGAAGCTTTCTTT; CDR3 protein: CASGTDSLVNTEAFF
V gene: TRBV28; D gene: -; J gene: TRBJ1-1; clone size: -; CDR3 DNA: TGTGCCAGCAGCCCTACAGTGAACACTGAAGCTTTCTTT; CDR3 protein: CASSPTVNTEAFF
V gene: TRBV10-2; D gene: -; J gene: TRBJ2-5; clone size: -; CDR3 DNA: TGCGCCAGCAGTGAAGTAAGAGGACAAGAGACCCAGTACTTC; CDR3 protein: CASSEVRGQETQYF
V gene: TRBV7-9; D gene: TRBD1; J gene: TRBJ1-1; clone size: -; CDR3 DNA: TGTGCCAGCAGCTTAGGGACAGGGGGAGACAGGAACACTGAAGCTTTCTTT; CDR3 protein: CASSLGTGGDRNTEAFF
V gene: TRBV23-1; D gene: -; J gene: TRBJ2-2; clone size: -; CDR3 DNA: TGCGCCAGCAGTCACAGGGGTCCCAACACCGGGGAGCTGTTTTTT; CDR3 protein: CASSHRGPNTGELFF
V gene: TRBV15; D gene: TRBD2; J gene: TRBJ2-3; clone size: -; CDR3 DNA: TGTGCCACCAGCGGACGACTAGCGGGGGGACCGGATACGCAGTATTTT; CDR3 protein: CATSGRLAGGPDTQYF
V gene: TRBV7-2; D gene: -; J gene: TRBJ2-1; clone size: once; CDR3 DNA: TGTGCCAGCAGCTTACACTCCAATGAGCAGTTCTTC; CDR3 protein: CASSLHSNEQFF
V gene: TRBV19; D gene: -; J gene: TRBJ1-1; clone size: -; CDR3 DNA: TGTGCCGGGTACAGGAGGGAGTGGACTGAAGCTTTCTTT; CDR3 protein: CAGYRREWTEAFF
V gene: TRBV29-1; D gene: TRBD1; J gene: TRBJ2-3; clone size: -; CDR3 DNA: TGCAGCTCACAAAAAGGATGGGACAGGGACGCAGATACGCAGTATTTT; CDR3 protein: CSSQKGWDRDADTQYF
V gene: TRBV15; D gene: -; J gene: TRBJ1-4; clone size: -; CDR3 DNA: TGTGCCACCAGCGGTGAGCGACTCTCTAATGAAAAACTGTTTTTT; CDR3 protein: CATSGERLSNEKLFF
V gene: TRBV7-3; D gene: -; J gene: TRBJ1-6; clone size: -; CDR3 DNA: TGTGCCAGCAGCTTAAGCGGGAGGCCACCCCTCCACTTT; CDR3 protein: CASSLSGRPPLHF
V gene: TRBV11-3; D gene: TRBD2; J gene: TRBJ2-7; clone size: -; CDR3 DNA: TGTGCCAGCAGCTACACTAGCGGATACGAGCAGTACTTC; CDR3 protein: CASSYTSGYEQYF
V gene: TRBV7-3; D gene: -; J gene: TRBJ1-2; clone size: -; CDR3 DNA: TGTGCCAGCAGCTTAAGTTCCAGGGAGGATGGCTACACCTTC; CDR3 protein: CASSLSSREDGYTF
V gene: TRBV7-6; D gene: TRBD1; J gene: TRBJ1-5; clone size: -; CDR3 DNA: TGTGCCAGCAGCATAGGGACAGGGGCTTCCAATCAGCCCCAGCATTTT; CDR3 protein: CASSIGTGASNQPQHF
V gene: TRBV6-5; D gene: TRBD1; J gene: TRBJ2-1; clone size: once; CDR3 DNA: TGTGCCAGCAGCACCGGGACAGAGTACAATGAGCAGTTCTTC; CDR3 protein: CASSTGTEYNEQFF
V gene: TRBV7-6; D gene: TRBD1; J gene: TRBJ1-2; clone size: once; CDR3 DNA: TGTGCCAGCAGCTTAGCACAGGGGTACTATGGCTACACCTTC; CDR3 protein: CASSLAQGYYGYTF
V gene: TRBV30; D gene: TRBD1; J gene: TRBJ2-7; clone size: few; CDR3 DNA: TGTGCCTGGAGGGTGCGGCGGACAGGGGCGTTTTCAGAGCAGTACTTC; CDR3 protein: CAWRVRRTGAFSEQYF
V gene: TRBV7-9; D gene: -; J gene: TRBJ1-1; clone size: -; CDR3 DNA: TGTTCCAGCAGCTTGGGGGGGAACACTGAAGCTTTCTTT; CDR3 protein: CSSSLGGNTEAFF
V gene: TRBV28; D gene: -; J gene: TRBJ1-2; clone size: few; CDR3 DNA: TGTGCCAGCAGTTTACAGGGTGGCTATGGCTACACCTTC; CDR3 protein: CASSLQGGYGYTF
V gene: TRBV28; D gene: -; J gene: TRBJ1-1; clone size: few; CDR3 DNA: TGTGCCAGCAGTCCCCCAGGACAGTATTCCACTGAAGCTTTCTTT; CDR3 protein: CASSPPGQYSTEAFF